This T cell receptor (beta chain) was captured by sequencing in a study of T-cell reconstitution after alpha-beta-depleted transplantation in children. This clonotype came up many times. Preparation of the TCRbeta library was carried out with unique molecular identifiers. TCRdb independently ran MiXCR on the PCR reads; one entry per CDR3 protein. The sample holds approximately 500,000 distinct CDR3 sequences, 8% to 11% seen once. The CDR3 runs 16 residues. Germline V CDR1 and CDR2: DFQATT, SNEGSKA (reference sequence). With V trimmed by 0 bases and J by 3 bases, 7 bases remained unmatched. The chain is built from TRBV20-1 and TRBJ2-3; 9 bases align to TRBD1. This receptor was obtained from a child under 10 years old with inherited bone marrow failure, due to receive a stem cell transplant. Source: PBMCs, taken before TCRalphabeta/CD19-depleted stem cell transplant. The CDR3 loop reads CSAREARDRATDTQYF. In nucleotides, the CDR3 is TGCAGTGCTAGAGAGGCAAGGGACAGGGCGACAGATACGCAGTATTTT.